This T cell receptor beta chain stems from a study of patients and donors after allogeneic stem cell transplantation. Germline trimming cut 4 bases from V and 1 base from J; bases unmatched to any gene: 6. This CDR3 is built from 15 residues. Germline V gene data show CDR1 as MNHEY and CDR2 as SVGAGI. Each CDR3 protein gets one entry after TCRdb re-called the RT-PCR reads with MiXCR. The repertoire holds 390,000 or so distinct CDR3 sequences, with approximately 16% as singletons. Sequences were obtained from blood, either unsorted or a sorted T cell fraction (not recorded which). The V gene is TRBV6-5, the J gene TRBJ2-5; 7 nucleotides align to TRBD2. This sequence originates from a human donor who was either an allogeneic HSCT recipient or a stem cell or donor lymphocyte infusion donor (not recorded which). It is not recorded whose cells these are; they may come from a transplant donor. In DNA, the CDR3 is TGTGCCAGCAGTTTCCAGCGGGGTATCCAAGAGACCCAGTACTTC. This gives the protein CASSFQRGIQETQYF.